This T cell receptor beta chain comes out of a study of regulatory T cells in long-lasting Graves disease. The time point is: newly diagnosed GD, antithyroid drugs for less than 3 months. PBMC RNA served as the TCR library source. All patients originated from an endocrinology department located in Xi'an, China. Building of the TCR beta libraries involved iRepertoire HTBI primers and Arm-PCR of CDR3 regions. In the authors' workflow: Analysis of the samples identified 50 to 70 TRBV and 14 TRBJ segments. One entry per CDR3 protein, called by TCRdb with MiXCR from the multiplex PCR reads. The V and J calls and clone size are TCRdb's, not the authors'. This sample has 550,000 to 700,000 distinct CDR3 sequences, with about 16% found just once. The CDR3 totals 13 residues. V was cut by 3 bases and J by 7 bases, with 11 bases left in between. Germline CDR1 is LNHDA and CDR2 is SQIVND (reference sequence). The same sample was also used in a study of T cells in Graves' hyperthyroidism and ophthalmopathy. That investigation notes: First-round RT-PCR targeting the TCR CDR3 was performed with the HTBI primer set.

The chain is built from TRBV19 and TRBJ2-3, with D unclear. The sequencing here drew on peripheral blood mononuclear cells (PBMCs), taken at new diagnosis, from a patient treated with antithyroid drugs. The source of this sequence is a man between 18 and 35 years old with Graves disease. The CDR3 DNA follows: TGTGCCAGTAGTATTCCGCCCTACTATACGCAGTATTTT. Protein sequence: CASSIPPYYTQYF.